These T cell receptor beta chains were read from a single sample in a study of T-cell reconstitution after alpha-beta-depleted transplantation in children. TCRdb processed the PCR reads anew with MiXCR; each CDR3 protein has one entry. There are hundreds of thousands of distinct CDR3 sequences in the sample; less than 20% occur only once, and under 6% lies in the top ten. The source material was PBMCs, mostly from graft donor cells, sampled 360 days after TCRalphabeta/CD19-depleted stem cell transplant. These receptors all stem from a male patient younger than 18 who had a stem cell transplant for acute lymphoblastic leukemia, so the T cells may come from the graft donor. The CDR3 runs from the conserved cysteine through the conserved F or W. The D gene is left open where the match is weak. Expanded clones are given a class, and other clones once, few, many or no size at all.

TGCGCCAGCAGCTGGAGCCTAGCGGGAGCCTACAATGAGCAGTTCTTC | CASSWSLAGAYNEQFF | few | TRBV5-1 | 16 | TRBD2 | TRBJ2-1
TGTGCCAGCAGCTCCACCCTCCGACTAGCGGGCTACAATGAGCAGTTCTTC | CASSSTLRLAGYNEQFF | - | TRBV7-3 | 17 | TRBD2 | TRBJ2-1
TGTGCCACTAGAACTGGCCGGCCGGTTCCGGGTAGATCCTACAATGAGCAGTTCTTC | CATRTGRPVPGRSYNEQFF | - | TRBV11-2 | 19 | - | TRBJ2-1
TGTGCCAGCAGCCAAGATCCAGCGGGAGGATACACCGGGGAGCTGTTTTTT | CASSQDPAGGYTGELFF | - | TRBV4-2 | 17 | TRBD2 | TRBJ2-2
TGTGCCAGCAGCCCGGGACAGGCTGCGTATGGCTACACCTTC | CASSPGQAAYGYTF | - | TRBV6-1 | 14 | TRBD1 | TRBJ1-2
TGTGCCAGCAGTTTAGGACTAGCGGGAGCCACCCCCTACAATGAGCAGTTCTTC | CASSLGLAGATPYNEQFF | few | TRBV27 | 18 | TRBD2 | TRBJ2-1
TGCGCCAGCAGCAAAGGGCCGAACAACTACGAGCAGTACTTC | CASSKGPNNYEQYF | - | TRBV5-1 | 14 | - | TRBJ2-7
TGCGCCACCGCAGACAAGGACAGGGGTTTCTTTTTTACTATTTTT | CATADKDRGFFFTIF | - | TRBV5-1 | 15 | TRBD1 | TRBJ1-4
TGTGCCAGCAGCCAAGGGACAGGGGGCCCGGAGACCCAGTACTTC | CASSQGTGGPETQYF | few | TRBV3-1 | 15 | TRBD1 | TRBJ2-5
TGCAGTGCTAGAAGGGTAGCGGGAGCCTACAATGAGCAGTTCTTC | CSARRVAGAYNEQFF | few | TRBV20-1 | 15 | TRBD2 | TRBJ2-1
TGTGCCAGCAGTTACCACGGACTAGCGGGGATAGACAATGAGCAGTTCTTC | CASSYHGLAGIDNEQFF | few | TRBV6-5 | 17 | TRBD2 | TRBJ2-1
TGTGCCAGCAGCCCGAGGGGGCTCGATTCACCCCTCCACTTT | CASSPRGLDSPLHF | - | TRBV6-1 | 14 | TRBD1 | TRBJ1-6
TGTGCCAGCAGCGGGTTTGGGACAGGGAGGGAGACCCAGTACTTC | CASSGFGTGRETQYF | few | TRBV9 | 15 | TRBD1 | TRBJ2-5
TGCAGTGCTAGAGCGGGGGGAGTAGCCAAAAACATTCAGTACTTC | CSARAGGVAKNIQYF | few | TRBV20-1 | 15 | TRBD2 | TRBJ2-4
TGTGCCAGCAGCCAGAAACCTCAGACGCGGGACAGGGGGAACACCGGGGAGCTGTTTTTT | CASSQKPQTRDRGNTGELFF | few | TRBV6-2/TRBV6-3 | 20 | TRBD1 | TRBJ2-2
TGTGCCATCAGTGAGCCCGCCGAAACCGACTACGAGCAGTACTTC | CAISEPAETDYEQYF | few | TRBV10-3 | 15 | - | TRBJ2-7
TGCGCCAGCAGCTTGGTAGGACAGGCCGCCTACGAGCAGTACTTC | CASSLVGQAAYEQYF | few | TRBV5-1 | 15 | TRBD1 | TRBJ2-7
TGTGCCACCGCAGAGGGTATGAACACTGAAGCTTTCTTT | CATAEGMNTEAFF | many | TRBV6-1 | 13 | - | TRBJ1-1
TGTGCCAGCAGTTTAGGGCCCGGAGAGACAGATACGCAGTATTTT | CASSLGPGETDTQYF | - | TRBV2 | 15 | - | TRBJ2-3
TGTGCCAGCCTAAATTATCCTACGCAGTATTTT | CASLNYPTQYF | few | TRBV11-2 | 11 | - | TRBJ2-3
TGTGCCAGCAGCTTAACGGGGGTAGCGGGAGGTTCCCAGAATGAGCAGTTCTTC | CASSLTGVAGGSQNEQFF | few | TRBV7-3 | 18 | TRBD2 | TRBJ2-1
TGTGCCAGCCTCACACCGGGACTAGCGTTCCTTGATACGCAGTATTTT | CASLTPGLAFLDTQYF | many | TRBV7-8 | 16 | TRBD2 | TRBJ2-3
TGCGCCAGCAGCCAAGCGGGGACTACCTCTTCGGAGACCCAGTACTTC | CASSQAGTTSSETQYF | - | TRBV4-1 | 16 | TRBD2 | TRBJ2-5
TGCGCCAGCAGCCAAGACGGGACAGGGACGTACGAGCAGTACTTC | CASSQDGTGTYEQYF | - | TRBV4-1 | 15 | TRBD1 | TRBJ2-7
TGTGCCACCCTGGAATTCAGCGGGAGAGGCGGGAACACCGGGGAGCTGTTTTTT | CATLEFSGRGGNTGELFF | few | TRBV15 | 18 | TRBD2 | TRBJ2-2
TGTGCCATCAATTCGGGACTAGCGGGATCGGGCTCCTACAATGAGCAGTTCTTC | CAINSGLAGSGSYNEQFF | many | TRBV10-3 | 18 | TRBD2 | TRBJ2-1
TGCAGTGCTAGAAACCATCGACTAGCGGGGGGAGAATTGGGGGATGAGCAGTTCTTC | CSARNHRLAGGELGDEQFF | few | TRBV20-1 | 19 | TRBD2 | TRBJ2-1
TGTGCCAGCAGTTACTTGCAGGGGGCAGCTTTCTTT | CASSYLQGAAFF | few | TRBV6-5 | 12 | TRBD1 | TRBJ1-1
TGTGCCAGCAGAGGGGACAGGGGTGCTTATCAGCCCCAGCATTTT | CASRGDRGAYQPQHF | - | TRBV2 | 15 | TRBD1 | TRBJ1-5
TGTGCCAGCAGCGTAAGTGGGAGCGGGAGGGCCCAAGATACGCAGTATTTT | CASSVSGSGRAQDTQYF | few | TRBV9 | 17 | TRBD2 | TRBJ2-3
TGTGCCAGCAGCGCGAACAGGGTTCCCAATCAGCCCCAGCATTTT | CASSANRVPNQPQHF | - | TRBV7-8 | 15 | - | TRBJ1-5
TGTGCGATCGACGGGTACGAGCAGTACTTC | CAIDGYEQYF | - | TRBV2 | 10 | - | TRBJ2-7
TGCAGCCCCACGGGGGCGGGTTACAATGAGCAGTTCTTC | CSPTGAGYNEQFF | few | TRBV29-1 | 13 | - | TRBJ2-1
TGTGCCAGCACCCCTCAGGGTAGACGAGAGACCCAGTACTTC | CASTPQGRRETQYF | - | TRBV6-4 | 14 | - | TRBJ2-5
TGTGCCAGCAGCCCGACAGGGCCAGCTAGAGGCCGGAAAGGGGAGCAGTACTTC | CASSPTGPARGRKGEQYF | few | TRBV21-1 | 18 | - | TRBJ2-7
TGTGCCAGCAGCCATCGGATGTTGGCAGATACGCAGTATTTT | CASSHRMLADTQYF | - | TRBV7-6 | 14 | - | TRBJ2-3
TGTGCCAGCAGTTTTGACGGCAGAGTCTACGAGCAGTACTTC | CASSFDGRVYEQYF | - | TRBV28 | 14 | - | TRBJ2-7
TGCAGTGCTAGAGATCTAAGTGAGGGGGGCTACAATGAGCAGTTCTTC | CSARDLSEGGYNEQFF | few | TRBV20-1 | 16 | - | TRBJ2-1
TGCAGCGTTGCCGCGAGCTCCTACAATGAGCAGTTCTTC | CSVAASSYNEQFF | few | TRBV29-1 | 13 | - | TRBJ2-1
TGCGCCAGCAGACCGACTAGCGGGAGTTTCCCCGGGGAGCTGTTTTTT | CASRPTSGSFPGELFF | - | TRBV5-1 | 16 | TRBD2 | TRBJ2-2
TGCGCCAGCAGCTTGGGGACTAGCGGCACCGGGGAGCTGTTTTTT | CASSLGTSGTGELFF | few | TRBV5-1 | 15 | TRBD2 | TRBJ2-2
TGTGCCAGCAGCTTTGGGGTAGGCCCCCAGAACACTGAAGCTTTCTTT | CASSFGVGPQNTEAFF | - | TRBV7-6 | 16 | - | TRBJ1-1
TGTGCCAGCAGCATACGGATTCCAGGGTCAGGGGCCAACGTCCTGACTTTC | CASSIRIPGSGANVLTF | - | TRBV9 | 17 | - | TRBJ2-6
TGCAGCGTTTTTACCCCGGACAGATTTGAGCAGTACTTC | CSVFTPDRFEQYF | - | TRBV29-1 | 13 | - | TRBJ2-7
TGCGCCAGCAGCTTCGCGGGAGTTCAAACGGGGGCCCAGTACTTC | CASSFAGVQTGAQYF | - | TRBV5-1 | 15 | TRBD2 | TRBJ2-5
TGTGCCACCAGTGAAAGCGGGACAGCCACCTACGAGCAGTACTTC | CATSESGTATYEQYF | - | TRBV24-1 | 15 | - | TRBJ2-7
TGTGCCACCAGGGACAGATTGAACACTGAAGCTTTCTTT | CATRDRLNTEAFF | few | TRBV24-1 | 13 | - | TRBJ1-1
TGCGCCAGCAGCCTGGGGACTAGCGCCGCCGAGCAGTACTTC | CASSLGTSAAEQYF | - | TRBV5-1 | 14 | TRBD2 | TRBJ2-7
TGTGCCAGCAGTTTTCACGGGGGCTCTGGAAACACCATATATTTT | CASSFHGGSGNTIYF | many | TRBV28 | 15 | - | TRBJ1-3
TGTGCCAGCAGCTTGGTTGAAGCACAAGAGACCCAGTACTTC | CASSLVEAQETQYF | - | TRBV5-6 | 14 | - | TRBJ2-5
TGTGCCAGCAGTTTCCCAATCGACACGACTAGCGGGAGGGCTAGCACAGATACGCAGTATTTT | CASSFPIDTTSGRASTDTQYF | few | TRBV12-3/TRBV12-4 | 21 | TRBD2 | TRBJ2-3
TGTGCCAGCAGCCAAGTTAGTGAAGCTTTCTTT | CASSQVSEAFF | few | TRBV3-1 | 11 | - | TRBJ1-1
TGTGCCAGCCGGACAGGGGAAGCTTTCACAGATACGCAGTATTTT | CASRTGEAFTDTQYF | few | TRBV12-3/TRBV12-4 | 15 | TRBD1 | TRBJ2-3
TGTGCCAGCAGCTCCTCCGGGGCAGATACGCAGTATTTT | CASSSSGADTQYF | few | TRBV7-3 | 13 | - | TRBJ2-3
TGCAGTGCTTCTCGGACTAGCGCGTACGAGCAGTACTTC | CSASRTSAYEQYF | - | TRBV20-1 | 13 | TRBD2 | TRBJ2-7
TGTGCCAGCAGCCAAGATCACGGATCCTACGAGCAGTACTTC | CASSQDHGSYEQYF | - | TRBV3-1 | 14 | - | TRBJ2-7